This T cell receptor (beta chain) emerged from a study of T-cell reconstitution after alpha-beta-depleted transplantation in children. General observations from the study: T-cell counts and diversity were attributed mostly to newly produced T cells one year after transplant. The origin of alpha-beta T cells about two months after transplant was reportedly several hundred expanded graft clones. TCRbeta diversity was high at day 60 in some patients (a result of surviving recipient T cells and thymic progenitors).

This CDR3 contains 15 residues. Germline V gene lookup returns CDR1 MNHEY and CDR2 SVGEGT. Trimming stripped 1 base from V and 0 bases from J, with 7 bases between. Researchers prepared the TCRbeta library using unique molecular identifiers, the study reports. A single record per CDR3 protein comes from TCRdb applying MiXCR to the PCR reads. The sample lists about 900,000 distinct CDR3 sequences, about 29% occurring once. With respect to this clonotype: Its antigen is not identified. A much larger clonotype is one base distant, so this may be a read error.

The sequenced sample was PBMCs, mostly from graft donor cells, obtained 360 days after TCRalphabeta/CD19-depleted stem cell transplant. The source of this sequence is a boy younger than two who had a stem cell transplant for SCID, so the T cells may come from the graft donor. The chain links TRBV6-2 or TRBV6-3 to TRBJ2-1; tentatively, D is TRBD2 (6 bases). The CDR3 DNA reads as TGTGCCAGCAGTTACTACGGGAGCTCCTACAATGAGCAGTTCTTC. Its translation: CASSYYGSSYNEQFF.